One and the same sample provided the 17 T cell receptor beta chains below, sequenced in a study of T cell clones after liver transplantation. Produced via immunoSEQ multiplex PCR; TCRdb's table is partial and in-frame only. The sample consists of around 100,000 clones, about 86% of them appearing once. The material was CD4+ T cells from blood, obtained around 50 months after liver transplant. Source of these receptors: a human patient who received a liver transplant. Some T cells may arise from the graft donor.

The chain employs TRBV27 and TRBJ2-2, with D tentatively TRBD2 (5 bases). Per germline, CDR1 MNHEY and CDR2 SMNVEV (reference sequence). V lost 4 bases and J lost 4, with 13 bases in between. The CDR3 is made up of 15 amino acids. CDR3 residues: CASSWTSSGTGELFF. Here the CDR3 DNA reads TGTGCCAGCAGTTGGACTTCCTCCGGCACCGGGGAGCTGTTTTTT.

As DNA, the CDR3 is TGTGCCAGTAGTATGACAGGTCCCCCCGGCTACACCTTC. It codes for CASSMTGPPGYTF. This chain connects TRBV19 to TRBJ1-2; possible D gene TRBD1, 6 bases. CDR3 size: 13 residues. The germline V gene encodes CDR1 LNHDA and CDR2 SQIVND (reference sequence). With 3 bases removed from V and 8 bases from J, the gap between germline ends came to 13 bases.

The J gene is TRBJ2-7, the V gene TRBV5-1; maybe TRBD1 (5 bases). Germline V gene data show CDR1 as SGHRS and CDR2 as YFSETQ. The CDR3 spans 14 residues. V lost 4 bases, J lost 3 bases, and 14 bases lay in between. Written as DNA, the CDR3 is TGCGCCAGCAGCCCTGGACACCTTAACTACGAGCAGTACTTC. As protein: CASSPGHLNYEQYF.

This rearrangement joins TRBV7-3 to TRBJ2-1; 9 bases are shared with TRBD1. The V gene's germline CDR1 is SGHTA and CDR2 FQGTGA. The CDR3 has 16 amino acids. Germline trimming cut 4 bases from V and 7 bases from J; bases unmatched to any gene: 11. Here the CDR3 reads CASSSDRDRAGNEQFF. The CDR3, as DNA: TGTGCCAGCAGCTCTGACCGGGACAGGGCTGGAAATGAGCAGTTCTTC.

The chain employs TRBV28 and TRBJ1-2, with 7 bases matching TRBD1. Per the germline V gene, CDR1 is MDHEN and CDR2 is SYDVKM. With V trimmed by 8 bases and J by 4 bases, 13 bases remained unmatched. The CDR3 has 15 amino acids. CDR3 region: CASLGGLQGPYGYTF. CDR3 DNA: TGTGCCAGCCTTGGGGGTTTACAGGGGCCCTATGGCTACACCTTC.

The V gene is TRBV29-1, the J gene TRBJ2-7, with 7 bases aligning to TRBD1. The CDR3 is 12 residues long. Germline V gene lookup returns CDR1 SQVTM and CDR2 ANQGSEA. The V and J ends lost 4 bases and 9 bases, in that order; junction bases with no gene match: 9. The CDR3 coding sequence is TGCAGCGTTGGTACTACAGGGGTTGGGCAGTACTTC. It specifies CSVGTTGVGQYF.

The chain is built from TRBV7-2 and TRBJ1-3; 8 bases map to TRBD1. CDR1 and CDR2 (germline): SGHTA, FQGNSA. With V trimmed by 5 bases and J by 4 bases, 7 bases remained unmatched. This CDR3 has 15 residues. The CDR3 here is CASSALGQGGNTIYF. In nucleotides, the CDR3 is TGTGCCAGCAGCGCTTTAGGACAGGGAGGAAACACCATATATTTT.

This clone was observed a single time. The CDR3, as DNA: TGCGCCAGCAGCCAAGATCTTTCCGGGAGTGCCTACAATGAGCAGTTCTTC. Its translation is CASSQDLSGSAYNEQFF. The chain couples TRBV4-1 to TRBJ2-1, with D perhaps matching TRBD2 (6 bases). CDR3 length: 17 amino acids. The germline CDR1 and CDR2 sequences are MGHRA and YSYEKL. V gave up 0 bases and J gave up 2 bases, with 14 bases separating them.

This chain connects TRBV27 to TRBJ2-5; weak D call: TRBD1 (6 bases). The assigned J gene may be wrong: the sequence end matches TRBJ2-7 better. The germline CDR1 and CDR2 sequences are MNHEY and SMNVEV (reference sequence). The CDR3 is 15 residues long. The CDR3 loop reads CASSPGQIPVSEQYF. CDR3 in DNA: TGTGCCAGCAGCCCTGGACAGATACCCGTCAGCGAGCAGTACTTC.

The chain has TRBV7-3 and TRBJ2-1, with 10 bases matching TRBD2. Losses at the gene ends were 2 bases for V and 4 bases for J; bases not matched to a gene: 11. CDR1 SGHTA and CDR2 FQGTGA come from the germline V gene. The CDR3 runs 18 residues. The CDR3 coding sequence is TGTGCCAGCAGCTTAGAGGGGGACCTAGCGGGGGTTTACAATGAGCAGTTCTTC. Translation gives CASSLEGDLAGVYNEQFF.

CDR3 in DNA: TGTGCCAGCAGTGTAAAGGGGACAGGGGTAGGCTACACCTTC. This codes for CASSVKGTGVGYTF. The rearrangement uses TRBV6-1 and TRBJ1-2; 10 nucleotides agree with TRBD1. The CDR3 length is 14 residues. J gave up 8 bases and V 4 bases, and 7 bases lay outside the gene matches. Germline CDR1 reads MNHNS; CDR2 reads SASEGT.

The genes are TRBV15 and TRBJ1-5, with a weak D call TRBD1 (5 bases). V dropped 0 bases and J dropped 9 bases, with 12 bases sitting between them. The CDR3 contains 14 residues. Germline V gene data show CDR1 as LNHNV and CDR2 as YYDKDF (reference sequence). CDR3 coding DNA: TGTGCCACCAGCAGAGATCGGGGGTCCTCGCCCCAGCATTTT. This translates into CATSRDRGSSPQHF.

This chain uses TRBV5-5 with TRBJ1-4; weak D call: TRBD1 (5 bases). Germline CDR1 is SGHKS and CDR2 is YYEKEE (reference sequence). Trimming took 4 bases from V and 3 from J, leaving 16 bases between them. The CDR3 contains 16 residues. CDR3 protein: CASSPTPTDSNEKLFF. The CDR3 DNA reads TGTGCCAGCAGCCCTACTCCGACAGACTCTAATGAAAAACTGTTTTTT.

This clone has only one observation. The chain joins TRBV28 to TRBJ2-4, with D perhaps being TRBD1 or TRBD2 (5 bases each). V shed 7 bases and J shed 0 bases, with 16 bases lying between them. CDR1 and CDR2 (germline): MDHEN, SYDVKM. This CDR3 has 16 amino acids. The CDR3 DNA follows: TGTGCCAGCACCAGGGAGACAGTGCTAGCCAAAAACATTCAGTACTTC. Its translation: CASTRETVLAKNIQYF.

The chain joins TRBV19 to TRBJ1-2, with 10 bases identical to TRBD1. Germline V CDR1 and CDR2: LNHDA, SQIVND (reference sequence). The CDR3 consists of 16 residues. J lost 2 bases, V lost 5 bases, and 8 bases had no gene match. CDR3 DNA sequence: TGTGCCAGTAGTCTAATTACGGGACAGGGGAACTATGGCTACACCTTC. It translates to CASSLITGQGNYGYTF.

The V call is TRBV5-1, the J call TRBJ2-3; 10 nucleotides match TRBD2. Germline CDR1 SGHRS, CDR2 YFSETQ. With V trimmed by 0 bases and J by 6 bases, 4 bases remained unmatched. The CDR3 is 15 residues long. The CDR3 spells CASSLGAGGPDTQYF. CDR3 bases: TGCGCCAGCAGCTTGGGAGCGGGGGGGCCGGATACGCAGTATTTT.

The V call is TRBV11-1, the J call TRBJ2-7; D not resolved. The germline gives CDR1 SGHAT, CDR2 FQDESV (reference sequence). The CDR3 is 11 residues long. V was shortened by 3 bases and J by 5 bases, with 5 bases between the two germline ends. The CDR3 region has the DNA TGTGCCAGCAGCTTGGGCCACGAGCAGTACTTC. This translates into CASSLGHEQYF. The variable domain in full, completed from reference TRBV11-1 and TRBJ2-7, reads EAEVAQSPRYKITEKSQAVAFWCDPISGHATLYWYRQILGQGPELLVQFQDESVVDDSQLPKDRFSAERLKGVDSTLKIQPAELGDSAMYLCASSLGHEQYFGPGTRLTVT.